These T cell receptor beta chains were read from a single sample in a study of OX40 agonist ivuxolimab in advanced cancers. Measured with immunoSEQ multiplex PCR; TCRdb has only the in-frame clones, and not every one. Counted here are some 75,000 clones, roughly 84% occurring once; the ten biggest clones make up 2% to 2.5%. Sequencing used CD4+ or CD8+ T cells sorted from blood, obtained in a trial of the OX40 agonist ivuxolimab. The receptor set was obtained from an adult with an advanced solid tumor such as melanoma, head and neck, liver or kidney cancer. CDR3s include the opening cysteine and the closing phenylalanine or tryptophan. The D gene is left open where the match is weak. Clone size, where shown, is once, few, many, or a class for clones that have expanded.

cdr3_aa: CASSSPSGRGDTQYF; clone_size: NA; j_call: TRBJ2-3; v_call: TRBV7-2; d_call: TRBD2
cdr3_aa: CASSVEGQGRNEQYF; clone_size: medium-sized; j_call: TRBJ2-7; v_call: TRBV9; d_call: TRBD1
cdr3_aa: CSARDRVLTF; clone_size: few; j_call: TRBJ1-2; v_call: TRBV20-1; d_call: NA
cdr3_aa: CASSMPHGVTDTQYF; clone_size: NA; j_call: TRBJ2-3; v_call: TRBV19; d_call: NA
cdr3_aa: CASSLQGGNTGELFF; clone_size: NA; j_call: TRBJ2-2; v_call: TRBV5-6; d_call: NA
cdr3_aa: CASSTRLLGYEQYF; clone_size: NA; j_call: TRBJ2-7; v_call: TRBV19; d_call: NA
cdr3_aa: CASSLAASYLAGEQFF; clone_size: NA; j_call: TRBJ2-1; v_call: TRBV7-2; d_call: NA
cdr3_aa: CASSLLGQPLQETQYF; clone_size: NA; j_call: TRBJ2-5; v_call: TRBV7-2; d_call: TRBD1
cdr3_aa: CASSQARQTQETQYF; clone_size: NA; j_call: TRBJ2-5; v_call: TRBV4-3; d_call: NA
cdr3_aa: CASSYLSNQPQHF; clone_size: few; j_call: TRBJ1-5; v_call: TRBV27; d_call: NA
cdr3_aa: CASSHTSGSRHEQFF; clone_size: NA; j_call: TRBJ2-1; v_call: TRBV6-5; d_call: TRBD2
cdr3_aa: CASSPSGNTEAFF; clone_size: NA; j_call: TRBJ1-1; v_call: TRBV7-2; d_call: NA
cdr3_aa: CASSSTGGIGETQYF; clone_size: NA; j_call: TRBJ2-5; v_call: TRBV7-9; d_call: TRBD1
cdr3_aa: CASSIGQEQPQHF; clone_size: NA; j_call: TRBJ1-5; v_call: TRBV19; d_call: NA
cdr3_aa: CASSSGPNTGELFF; clone_size: NA; j_call: TRBJ2-2; v_call: TRBV7-7; d_call: NA
cdr3_aa: CASSFAGSMNTEAFF; clone_size: NA; j_call: TRBJ1-1; v_call: TRBV5-1; d_call: NA
cdr3_aa: CASSPGVGNEQFF; clone_size: NA; j_call: TRBJ2-1; v_call: TRBV7-3; d_call: NA
cdr3_aa: CASSMTSLSYEQYF; clone_size: few; j_call: TRBJ2-7; v_call: TRBV27; d_call: TRBD2
cdr3_aa: CASSLRPTGTKETQYF; clone_size: NA; j_call: TRBJ2-5; v_call: TRBV7-8; d_call: TRBD1
cdr3_aa: CASSLALGISSGELFF; clone_size: once; j_call: TRBJ2-2; v_call: TRBV7-2; d_call: NA
cdr3_aa: CASSEGDTQYF; clone_size: NA; j_call: TRBJ2-3; v_call: TRBV7-9; d_call: NA
cdr3_aa: CASSSLGRRGQPQHF; clone_size: NA; j_call: TRBJ1-5; v_call: TRBV28; d_call: NA
cdr3_aa: CASSTGQGRRVGNQPQHF; clone_size: few; j_call: TRBJ1-5; v_call: TRBV19; d_call: TRBD1
cdr3_aa: CASSDPVGVDYGYTF; clone_size: NA; j_call: TRBJ1-2; v_call: TRBV2; d_call: NA
cdr3_aa: CASRDGYTF; clone_size: NA; j_call: TRBJ1-2; v_call: TRBV2; d_call: NA
cdr3_aa: CASSLGSGGGEKLFF; clone_size: NA; j_call: TRBJ1-4; v_call: TRBV27; d_call: TRBD1
cdr3_aa: CASSLTLTSGVNTGELFF; clone_size: NA; j_call: TRBJ2-2; v_call: TRBV7-3; d_call: TRBD2
cdr3_aa: CATTSFRNEQFF; clone_size: few; j_call: TRBJ2-1; v_call: TRBV10-3; d_call: TRBD2
cdr3_aa: CASSETGWDTDTQYF; clone_size: NA; j_call: TRBJ2-3; v_call: TRBV5-6; d_call: NA
cdr3_aa: CASSTSGGMGQPQHF; clone_size: NA; j_call: TRBJ1-5; v_call: TRBV28; d_call: TRBD1
cdr3_aa: CASRAGTALREKLFF; clone_size: NA; j_call: TRBJ1-4; v_call: TRBV2; d_call: NA
cdr3_aa: CAISPGQRTYEQYF; clone_size: NA; j_call: TRBJ2-7; v_call: TRBV10-3; d_call: TRBD1
cdr3_aa: CAWSEQVYGYTF; clone_size: NA; j_call: TRBJ1-2; v_call: TRBV30; d_call: NA
cdr3_aa: CASSKGPITVGTYEQYF; clone_size: NA; j_call: TRBJ2-7; v_call: TRBV21-1; d_call: NA
cdr3_aa: CASSFHDPSTDTQYF; clone_size: NA; j_call: TRBJ2-3; v_call: TRBV5-1; d_call: NA
cdr3_aa: CASSPAGLHTGELFF; clone_size: NA; j_call: TRBJ2-2; v_call: TRBV18; d_call: TRBD2
cdr3_aa: CASSHSRSWGQETQYF; clone_size: NA; j_call: TRBJ2-5; v_call: TRBV11-2; d_call: NA
cdr3_aa: CASGLGQLTTGSYEQYF; clone_size: NA; j_call: TRBJ2-7; v_call: TRBV28; d_call: TRBD1
cdr3_aa: CASSPPWRAAGNTIYF; clone_size: NA; j_call: TRBJ1-3; v_call: TRBV5-4; d_call: NA
cdr3_aa: CASSPARPGNEKLFF; clone_size: NA; j_call: TRBJ1-4; v_call: TRBV6-6; d_call: NA
cdr3_aa: CASSQETGGSYNEQFF; clone_size: once; j_call: TRBJ2-1; v_call: TRBV4-2; d_call: NA
cdr3_aa: CASTWSRGASYEQYF; clone_size: many; j_call: TRBJ2-7; v_call: TRBV28; d_call: TRBD2
cdr3_aa: CASSKGGGAGGREQYF; clone_size: NA; j_call: TRBJ2-7; v_call: TRBV21-1; d_call: NA
cdr3_aa: CASSKRDKGYGGGANVLTF; clone_size: once; j_call: TRBJ2-6; v_call: TRBV21-1; d_call: NA